These 4 T cell receptor beta chains originate from one sample sequenced in a study of CD8 T cells in Susac syndrome. Random-hexamer reverse transcription was applied to roughly 0.5 to 1 ug RNA. TCRdb processed the immunoSEQ multiplex PCR reads anew with MiXCR; each CDR3 protein has one entry. The sample yields under 95,000 distinct CDR3 sequences, 95% seen once. Sequencing used CD8+ T cells from PBMCs. The receptors stem from a human donor with Susac syndrome.

This chain joins TRBV18 and TRBJ2-3; 9 nucleotides align to TRBD2. The CDR3 totals 17 residues. V was pared by 0 bases and J by 2 bases, with 6 bases of the junction left unmatched. Germline CDR1 is KGHSH and CDR2 is LQKENI. The CDR3 spells CASSPPPSGANTDTQYF. DNA of the CDR3: TGTGCCAGCTCACCACCGCCTAGCGGGGCAAACACAGATACGCAGTATTTT.

V and J are TRBV14 and TRBJ2-3, with 9 bases that match TRBD1. Germline V gene lookup returns CDR1 SGHDN and CDR2 FVKESK. Trimming cost V 2 bases and J 2 bases; bases outside gene matches: 5. The CDR3 runs to 16 residues. For the CDR3, the DNA is TGTGCCAGCAGCCAACTATGGACAGGGGACACAGATACGCAGTATTTT. Translation gives CASSQLWTGDTDTQYF. The full variable domain, its missing parts supplied by reference TRBV14 and TRBJ2-3, is EAGVTQFPSHSVIEKGQTVTLRCDPISGHDNLYWYRRVMGKEIKFLLHFVKESKQDESGMPNNRFLAERTGGTYSTLKVQPAELEDSGVYFCASSQLWTGDTDTQYFGPGTRLTVL.

This rearrangement joins TRBV29-1 to TRBJ1-1; D is ambiguous. The germline V and J ends were trimmed by 7 bases and 6 bases, with 12 bases remaining between them. The CDR3 loop spans 11 amino acids. CDR1 and CDR2 (germline): SQVTM, ANQGSEA. The CDR3 is CSAEPGPEAFF. As DNA, the CDR3 is TGCAGCGCCGAACCGGGCCCTGAAGCTTTCTTT.

In its sample, this clonotype was seen a few times. The V and J genes are TRBV29-1 and TRBJ2-7; D is perhaps TRBD2 (5 bases). Germline V CDR1 and CDR2: SQVTM, ANQGSEA. CDR3 length: 10 amino acids. V was cut by 4 bases and J by 6 bases, with 7 bases left in between. For the CDR3, the DNA is TGCAGCGTTGGGGCGGGCGAGCAGTACTTC. Its translation is CSVGAGEQYF.